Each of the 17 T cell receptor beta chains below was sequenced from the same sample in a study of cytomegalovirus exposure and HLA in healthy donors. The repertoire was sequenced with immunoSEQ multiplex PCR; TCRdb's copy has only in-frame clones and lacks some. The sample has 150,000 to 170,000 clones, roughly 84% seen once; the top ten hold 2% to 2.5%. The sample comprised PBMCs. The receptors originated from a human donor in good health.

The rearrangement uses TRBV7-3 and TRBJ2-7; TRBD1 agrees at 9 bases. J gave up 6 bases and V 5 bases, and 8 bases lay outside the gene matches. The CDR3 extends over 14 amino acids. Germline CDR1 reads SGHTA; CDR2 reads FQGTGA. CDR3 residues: CASSPGQGLGEQYF. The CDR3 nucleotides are TGTGCCAGCAGCCCGGGACAGGGCCTGGGCGAGCAGTACTTC.

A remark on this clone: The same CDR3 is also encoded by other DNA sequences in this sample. CDR3 in amino acids: CASSSLNQPQHF. The CDR3 nucleotides read TGTGCCAGCAGCTCACTCAATCAGCCCCAGCATTTT. J is TRBJ1-5 and V is TRBV7-9; D unclear. V lost 4 bases, J lost 3 bases, and 4 bases lay in between. This CDR3 has 12 residues. The germline gives CDR1 SEHNR, CDR2 FQNEAQ (reference sequence).

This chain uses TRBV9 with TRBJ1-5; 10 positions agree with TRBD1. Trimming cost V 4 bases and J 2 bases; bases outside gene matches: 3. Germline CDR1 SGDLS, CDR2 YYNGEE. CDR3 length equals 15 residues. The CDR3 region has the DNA TGTGCCAGCAGCTCGGGGACAGGGGGCAATCAGCCCCAGCATTTT. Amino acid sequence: CASSSGTGGNQPQHF.

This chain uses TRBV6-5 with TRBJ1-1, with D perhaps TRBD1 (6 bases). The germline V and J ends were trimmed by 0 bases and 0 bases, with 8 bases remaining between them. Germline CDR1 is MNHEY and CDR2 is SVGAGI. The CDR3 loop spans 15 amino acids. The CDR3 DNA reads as TGTGCCAGCAGTTACTCTCGGACAGTGAACACTGAAGCTTTCTTT. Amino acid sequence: CASSYSRTVNTEAFF.

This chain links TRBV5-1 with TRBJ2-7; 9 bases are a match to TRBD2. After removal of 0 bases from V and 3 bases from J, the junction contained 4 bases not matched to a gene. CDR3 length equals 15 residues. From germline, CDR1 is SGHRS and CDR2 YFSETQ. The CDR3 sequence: CASSLVVAGDYEQYF. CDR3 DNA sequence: TGCGCCAGCAGCTTGGTGGTAGCGGGAGACTACGAGCAGTACTTC.

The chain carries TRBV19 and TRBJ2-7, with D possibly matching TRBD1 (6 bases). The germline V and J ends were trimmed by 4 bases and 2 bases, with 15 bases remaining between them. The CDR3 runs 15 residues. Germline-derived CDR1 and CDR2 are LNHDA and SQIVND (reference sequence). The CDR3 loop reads CASSKMAGATYEQYF. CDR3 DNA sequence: TGTGCCAGTAGTAAAATGGCAGGGGCCACCTACGAGCAGTACTTC.

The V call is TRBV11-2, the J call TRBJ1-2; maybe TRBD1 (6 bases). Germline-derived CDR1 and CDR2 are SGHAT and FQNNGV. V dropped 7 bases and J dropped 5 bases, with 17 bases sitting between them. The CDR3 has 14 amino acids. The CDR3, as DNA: TGTGCCAGCACGAATACAGGGCAAAGATATGGCTACACCTTC. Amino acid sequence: CASTNTGQRYGYTF.

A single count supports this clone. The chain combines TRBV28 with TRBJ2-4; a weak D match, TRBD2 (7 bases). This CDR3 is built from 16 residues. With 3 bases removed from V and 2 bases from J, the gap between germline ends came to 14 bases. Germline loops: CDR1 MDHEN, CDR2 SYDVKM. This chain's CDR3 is CASSFLGGGTKNIQYF. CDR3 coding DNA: TGTGCCAGCAGTTTCCTAGGGGGGGGAACCAAAAACATTCAGTACTTC.

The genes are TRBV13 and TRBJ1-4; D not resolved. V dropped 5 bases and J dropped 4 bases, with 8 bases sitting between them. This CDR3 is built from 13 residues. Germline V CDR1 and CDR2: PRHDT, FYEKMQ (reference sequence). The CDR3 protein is CASSVSDNEKLFF. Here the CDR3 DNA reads TGTGCCAGCAGCGTTAGCGATAATGAAAAACTGTTTTTT. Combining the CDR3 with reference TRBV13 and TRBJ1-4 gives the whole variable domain AAGVIQSPRHLIKEKRETATLKCYPIPRHDTVYWYQQGPGQDPQFLISFYEKMQSDKGSIPDRFSAQQFSDYHSELNMSSLELGDSALYFCASSVSDNEKLFFGSGTQLSVL.

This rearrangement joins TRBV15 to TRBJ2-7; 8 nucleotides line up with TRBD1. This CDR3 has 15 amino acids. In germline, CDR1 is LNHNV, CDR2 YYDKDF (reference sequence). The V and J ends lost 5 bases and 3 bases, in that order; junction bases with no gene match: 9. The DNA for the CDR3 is TGTGCCACCAGCGTGGGGACAGGCCAGGGCTACGAGCAGTACTTC. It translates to CATSVGTGQGYEQYF.

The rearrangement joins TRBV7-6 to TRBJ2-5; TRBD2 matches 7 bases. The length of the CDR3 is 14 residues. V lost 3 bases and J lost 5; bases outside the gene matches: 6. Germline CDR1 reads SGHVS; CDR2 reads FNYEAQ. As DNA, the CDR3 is TGTGCCAGCAGCTTTTTCGGGGAGGGGGAGACCCAGTACTTC. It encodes CASSFFGEGETQYF.

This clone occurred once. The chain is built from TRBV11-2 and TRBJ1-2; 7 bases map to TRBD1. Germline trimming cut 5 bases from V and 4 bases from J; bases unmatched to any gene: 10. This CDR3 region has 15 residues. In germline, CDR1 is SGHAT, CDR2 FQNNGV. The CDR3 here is CASSPDPRGSYGYTF. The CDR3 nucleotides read TGTGCCAGCAGCCCCGACCCCAGGGGGTCCTATGGCTACACCTTC.

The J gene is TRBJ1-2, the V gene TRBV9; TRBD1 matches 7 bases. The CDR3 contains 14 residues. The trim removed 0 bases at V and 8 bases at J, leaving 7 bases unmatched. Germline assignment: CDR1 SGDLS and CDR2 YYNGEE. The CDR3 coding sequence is TGTGCCAGCAGCGTAGGGTGGGGGACAGACGGCTACACCTTC. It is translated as CASSVGWGTDGYTF.

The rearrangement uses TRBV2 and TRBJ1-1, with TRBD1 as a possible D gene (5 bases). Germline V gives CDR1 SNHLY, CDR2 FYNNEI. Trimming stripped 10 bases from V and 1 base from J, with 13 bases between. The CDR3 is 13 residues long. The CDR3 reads CAIRRQTNTEAFF. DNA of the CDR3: TGTGCCATTCGTAGACAGACGAACACTGAAGCTTTCTTT.

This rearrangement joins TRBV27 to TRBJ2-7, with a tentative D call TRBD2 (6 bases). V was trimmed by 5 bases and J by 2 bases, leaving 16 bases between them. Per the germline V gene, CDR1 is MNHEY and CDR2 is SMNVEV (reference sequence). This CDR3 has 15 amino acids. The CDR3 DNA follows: TGTGCCAGCAGTCCCCAGGAAGGGACTGCCTACGAGCAGTACTTC. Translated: CASSPQEGTAYEQYF.

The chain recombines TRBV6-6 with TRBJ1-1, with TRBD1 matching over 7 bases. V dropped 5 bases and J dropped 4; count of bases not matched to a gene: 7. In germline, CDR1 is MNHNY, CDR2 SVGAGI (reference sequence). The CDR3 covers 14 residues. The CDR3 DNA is TGTGCCAGCAGTCTAGGGGGCAGGGTCACTGAAGCTTTCTTT. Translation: CASSLGGRVTEAFF.

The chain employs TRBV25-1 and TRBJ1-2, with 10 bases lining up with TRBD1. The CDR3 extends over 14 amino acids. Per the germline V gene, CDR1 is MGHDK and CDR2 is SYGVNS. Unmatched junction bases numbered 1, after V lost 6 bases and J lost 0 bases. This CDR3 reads CASRGQGTNYGYTF. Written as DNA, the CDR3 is TGTGCCAGCAGGGGACAGGGGACTAACTATGGCTACACCTTC.